The clone carrying this TCR beta chain has more than one count but fewer than ten. The target antigen is unknown. The source of the sample is a study of cytomegalovirus exposure and HLA in healthy donors. The study's findings and limits: In terms of immune exposure information, only CMV serostatus was available. A cluster of highly shared sequence variants was likely a sequencing artifact. In a later analysis, CMV-associated beta chains were mostly HLA-associated, it appeared.

The germline V gene has CDR1 SGHAT and CDR2 FQNNGV. The CDR3 sequence is 16 residues long. The germline V and J ends were trimmed by 7 bases and 0 bases, with 16 bases remaining between them. PCR primers comprised 60 Vbeta and 13 Jbeta primers. This table comes from immunoSEQ multiplex PCR, and its TCRdb copy is limited to in-frame clones, with some not included. The sample has about 98,000 clones; about three quarters are singletons. The chain employs TRBV11-2 and TRBJ2-1; D perhaps matches TRBD2 (5 bases). This sequence was found in a human donor in good health. Input material: PBMCs. The CDR3 reads CASTTPEASSYNEQFF. The CDR3 nucleotides read TGTGCCAGCACTACACCGGAGGCTAGCTCCTACAATGAGCAGTTCTTC.